The 18 T cell receptor beta chains reported below all come from one sample, sequenced in a study of T cell repertoires in cytomegalovirus infection. TCRdb analysed the reads with MiXCR anew, one entry per CDR3 protein. The repertoire has approximately 630,000 distinct CDR3 sequences, approximately 24% of them found once; the top ten carry less than 9.5%. What was sequenced was CD8+ T cells from PBMCs. The receptors here all came from a human donor in good health (CMV status not recorded). Some clones in this sample may be carry-over from other donors' samples.

This clonotype was seen repeatedly, ten times or more. V gene TRBV4-1 combines with J gene TRBJ1-2; TRBD1 is a possible D gene (6 bases). Deletions cut 4 bases from V and 2 bases from J, with 8 bases between. The CDR3 extends over 13 amino acids. Germline CDR1 and CDR2: MGHRA and YSYEKL. For the CDR3, the DNA is TGCGCCAGCAGCCCAGGGGTAAACTATGGCTACACCTTC. Protein sequence: CASSPGVNYGYTF.

V is TRBV29-1 and J is TRBJ1-2; D is ambiguous. V was shortened by 7 bases and J by 4 bases, with 10 bases between the two germline ends. The CDR3 length is 11 residues. CDR1 is SQVTM, CDR2 ANQGSEA, per germline. The CDR3 reads CSAPESYGYTF. In nucleotides, the CDR3 is TGCAGCGCCCCGGAAAGCTATGGCTACACCTTC. The complete variable domain, with remaining parts taken from reference TRBV29-1 and TRBJ1-2, reads SAVISQKPSRDICQRGTSLTIQCQVDSQVTMMFWYRQQPGQSLTLIATANQGSEATYESGFVIDKFPISRPNLTFSTLTVSNMSPEDSSIYLCSAPESYGYTFGSGTRLTVV.

The chain uses TRBV7-6 and TRBJ2-1, with D unresolved. The CDR3 spans 13 residues. Looked up from germline, CDR1 is SGHVS and CDR2 is FNYEAQ. Trimming left V 5 bases short and J 1 base short, with 6 bases between. The CDR3 here is CASSRNSYNEQFF. DNA for the CDR3: TGTGCCAGCAGCCGTAATTCCTACAATGAGCAGTTCTTC.

This clonotype showed up just a few times. The gene calls are TRBV4-1 and TRBJ2-2, with TRBD1 matching over 9 bases. The CDR3 runs to 16 residues. V lost 1 base to trimming and J lost 5 bases; unmatched junction nucleotides: 5. CDR1 and CDR2 (germline): MGHRA, YSYEKL. CDR3 in amino acids: CASSQAGTGNTGELFF. The DNA of the CDR3 is TGCGCCAGCAGCCAAGCCGGGACAGGGAATACCGGGGAGCTGTTTTTT.

This chain links TRBV24-1 with TRBJ2-3; D unclear. The V end was cut by 3 bases, the J end by 5 bases, with 11 bases between. There are 14 residues in the CDR3. Germline CDR1 and CDR2: KGHDR and SFDVKD. This CDR3 is CATSDAQVRDTQYF. CDR3 bases: TGTGCCACCAGTGATGCCCAGGTGAGAGATACGCAGTATTTT.

This clonotype has only a few counts. The genes are TRBV20-1 and TRBJ2-7; no definite D call. Germline-derived CDR1 and CDR2 are DFQATT and SNEGSKA (reference sequence). There are 14 residues in the CDR3. Trimming pared 0 bases from V and 5 bases from J, leaving 14 bases between. The CDR3: CSARDREKANEQYV. CDR3 in DNA: TGCAGTGCTAGAGATCGAGAAAAAGCGAACGAGCAGTACGTC.

Only a few counts were recorded for this clonotype. The CDR3 DNA reads as TGTGCCAGCAGCCGTTTGGGGGACAGTCGTAATGAAAAACTGTTTTTT. Its protein is CASSRLGDSRNEKLFF. This sequence joins TRBV12-3 or TRBV12-4 and TRBJ1-4; 7 bases are shared with TRBD1. The CDR3 consists of 16 residues. V trimming: 6 bases; J trimming: 4 bases; junction bases outside the gene matches: 11.

This clonotype has at least ten counts. The chain recombines TRBV7-6 with TRBJ2-2; tentative D call: TRBD1 (5 bases). Germline V gene data show CDR1 as SGHVS and CDR2 as FNYEAQ. The CDR3 runs 13 residues. Trimming shortened V by 5 bases and J by 4 bases, and 8 bases separated the two germline ends. For the CDR3, the DNA is TGTGCCAGCAGCCACCAGGGCACCGGGGAGCTGTTTTTT. Protein: CASSHQGTGELFF.

V usage is TRBV7-2 and J usage is TRBJ1-1; D not certain. The V and J ends lost 3 bases and 3 bases respectively, with 14 bases between them. The germline V gene encodes CDR1 SGHTA and CDR2 FQGNSA. The CDR3 covers 15 residues. The CDR3 here is CASSFFPRLDTEAFF. CDR3 coding DNA: TGTGCCAGCAGCTTTTTCCCTCGGCTGGACACTGAAGCTTTCTTT.

Note on this clonotype: This may arise from a read error, as a much more abundant clone is one base away. The chain couples TRBV7-6 to TRBJ2-1; 8 bases are shared with TRBD1. Germline CDR1 and CDR2: SGHVS and FNYEAQ. The CDR3 consists of 18 residues. CDR3 bases: TGTGTCAGCAGCTTAGCTGGGATCAGGGGGCTCTCCTACAATGAGCAGTTCTTC. It is translated as CVSSLAGIRGLSYNEQFF. Combining the CDR3 with reference TRBV7-6 and TRBJ2-1 gives the whole variable domain GAGVSQSPRYKVTKRGQDVALRCDPISGHVSLYWYRQALGQGPEFLTYFNYEAQQDKSGLPNDRFSAERPEGSISTLTIQRTEQRDSAMYRCVSSLAGIRGLSYNEQFFGPGTRLTVL.

The chain combines TRBV10-1 with TRBJ1-1; 7 bases line up with TRBD1. This CDR3 spans 16 amino acids. Germline trimming cut 3 bases from V and 4 bases from J; bases unmatched to any gene: 11. In germline, CDR1 is WNHNN, CDR2 SYGVQD (reference sequence). The chain's CDR3 is CASSDTNMNRGTEAFF. DNA of the CDR3: TGCGCCAGCAGTGATACTAATATGAACAGGGGCACTGAAGCTTTCTTT.

This rearrangement joins TRBV7-9 to TRBJ2-2, with TRBD2 identical over 9 bases. Germline V lookup: CDR1 SEHNR, CDR2 FQNEAQ (reference sequence). The junction had 5 bases not matched to a gene; V was cut back by 2 bases and J by 4 bases. The CDR3 has 16 amino acids. The CDR3 DNA reads TGTGCCAGCAGCTTACTGGGACTAGCACGCACCGGGGAGCTGTTTTTT. This gives the protein CASSLLGLARTGELFF. Supplemented by reference TRBV7-9 and TRBJ2-2, the full variable domain reads DTGVSQNPRHKITKRGQNVTFRCDPISEHNRLYWYRQTLGQGPEFLTYFQNEAQLEKSRLLSDRFSAERPKGSFSTLEIQRTEQGDSAMYLCASSLLGLARTGELFFGEGSRLTVL.

In this sample, this clonotype turned up a few times. The V and J genes are TRBV19 and TRBJ1-5, with D possibly TRBD1 on 5 matching bases. The CDR3 runs to 14 residues. V was pared by 5 bases and J by 3 bases, with 11 bases between. Germline assignment: CDR1 LNHDA and CDR2 SQIVND (reference sequence). In DNA form, the CDR3 reads TGTGCCAGTAGTGTAACAGGTCCCAATCAGCCCCAGCATTTT. Translating it yields CASSVTGPNQPQHF. The full variable domain, its missing parts supplied by reference TRBV19 and TRBJ1-5, is DGGITQSPKYLFRKEGQNVTLSCEQNLNHDAMYWYRQDPGQGLRLIYYSQIVNDFQKGDIAEGYSVSREKKESFPLTVTSAQKNPTAFYLCASSVTGPNQPQHFGDGTRLSIL.

The chain couples TRBV20-1 to TRBJ2-7; TRBD1 agrees at 7 bases. V trimming: 5 bases; J trimming: 3 bases; junction bases outside the gene matches: 7. The CDR3 runs to 13 residues. Germline V lookup: CDR1 DFQATT, CDR2 SNEGSKA (reference sequence). The CDR3 is CSAPGTEVYEQYF. The DNA of the CDR3 is TGCAGTGCTCCCGGGACAGAAGTCTACGAGCAGTACTTC.

In this sample, this clonotype turned up a few times. This clone may be a read error of a much larger clone one base away. This chain uses TRBV7-9 with TRBJ1-1, with no clear D. Trimming pared 1 base from V and 6 bases from J, leaving 6 bases between. The CDR3 is 12 amino acids. Germline lookup yields CDR1 SEHNR and CDR2 FQNEAQ (reference sequence). The CDR3 sequence: CASSLGAAEAFF. The CDR3 nucleotides read TGTGCCAGCAGCTTAGGGGCGGCTGAAGCTTTCTTT.

V usage is TRBV6-6 and J usage is TRBJ2-7, with 9 bases identical to TRBD2. The CDR3 extends over 19 amino acids. The ends lost 6 bases at V and 3 bases at J; junction bases unmatched: 21. CDR1 and CDR2 from the germline V gene are MNHNY and SVGAGI (reference sequence). For the CDR3, the DNA is TGTGCCAGCAGCCCCGGGGATAGCGGGGGACCACCTTTCCACTACGAGCAGTACTTC. Protein product: CASSPGDSGGPPFHYEQYF.

About this clonotype: A read error may produce the germline difference seen at one junction end. The CDR3 DNA sequence: TGTGCCGGCAGTGAGGGCAGAATCGACTCTGGGGCCAACGTCCTGACTTTC. It yields the protein CAGSEGRIDSGANVLTF. The chain combines TRBV25-1 with TRBJ2-6, with a tentative D call TRBD2 (5 bases). CDR1 is MGHDK, CDR2 SYGVNS, per germline. The CDR3 totals 17 residues.

The chain recombines TRBV29-1 with TRBJ1-2; D possibly corresponds to TRBD1 (5 bases). There are 13 residues in the CDR3. V lost 3 bases and J 0 bases, leaving 8 bases between the germline ends. The germline V gene has CDR1 SQVTM and CDR2 ANQGSEA. Here the CDR3 DNA reads TGCAGCGTTGACCTGACAGCTAACTATGGCTACACCTTC. Translated: CSVDLTANYGYTF. The complete variable domain, with remaining parts taken from reference TRBV29-1 and TRBJ1-2, reads SAVISQKPSRDICQRGTSLTIQCQVDSQVTMMFWYRQQPGQSLTLIATANQGSEATYESGFVIDKFPISRPNLTFSTLTVSNMSPEDSSIYLCSVDLTANYGYTFGSGTRLTVV.